Each of the 20 T cell receptor beta chains below was sequenced from the same sample in a study of cytomegalovirus exposure and HLA in healthy donors. The PCR contained 60 Vbeta and 13 Jbeta primers. The method was immunoSEQ multiplex PCR; TCRdb's version includes in-frame clones alone and lacks a portion of them. The data contain roughly 120,000 clones, 80% of them seen just once; the ten biggest clones take up 5.3%. The sample consisted of PBMCs. The receptors here all came from a man younger than 45 in good health and CMV-seronegative.

J is TRBJ1-3 and V is TRBV4-2; 7 bases are a match to TRBD1. V trimming: 2 bases; J trimming: 0 bases; junction bases outside the gene matches: 4. The germline gives CDR1 LGHNA, CDR2 YNFKEQ. The CDR3 is made up of 16 amino acids. The chain's CDR3 is CASSQKGQISGNTIYF. CDR3 sequence (DNA): TGTGCCAGCAGCCAAAAGGGACAGATCTCTGGAAACACCATATATTTT.

The chain recombines TRBV2 with TRBJ2-5; TRBD2 is a possible D gene (6 bases). CDR1 is SNHLY, CDR2 FYNNEI, per germline. The CDR3 is 13 residues long. Trimming pared 4 bases from V and 2 bases from J, leaving 8 bases between. In nucleotides, the CDR3 is TGTGCCAGCAGTGGGGAGGCACAAGAGACCCAGTACTTC. Its protein product is CASSGEAQETQYF.

This rearrangement joins TRBV28 to TRBJ2-7; TRBD2 matches 11 bases. In germline, CDR1 is MDHEN, CDR2 SYDVKM. The CDR3 is 16 amino acids. J gave up 3 bases and V 4 bases, and 8 bases lay outside the gene matches. The CDR3 here is CASSSQPGTSGYEQYF. For the CDR3, the DNA is TGTGCCAGCAGTTCTCAACCCGGGACTAGCGGCTACGAGCAGTACTTC.

This clone was seen only a few times. This sequence joins TRBV5-4 and TRBJ2-7; the match to TRBD2 covers 11 bases. The CDR3 loop spans 15 amino acids. Looked up from germline, CDR1 is SGHNT and CDR2 is YYREEE (reference sequence). The trim removed 4 bases at V and 6 bases at J, leaving 9 bases unmatched. Here the CDR3 reads CASSTLAGGSGEQYF. DNA of the CDR3: TGTGCCAGCAGCACTTTAGCGGGAGGGTCGGGCGAGCAGTACTTC.

This clone was observed a single time. The chain combines TRBV19 with TRBJ2-7; tentative D call: TRBD2 (7 bases). This CDR3 contains 17 residues. V was pared by 2 bases and J by 6 bases, with 23 bases between. The germline gives CDR1 LNHDA, CDR2 SQIVND (reference sequence). The CDR3 region has the DNA TGTGCCAGTAGTATAAGGGGGGATCTAGCGGCAGCCACCGAGCAGTACTTC. Its translation: CASSIRGDLAAATEQYF.

The chain is built from TRBV6-4 and TRBJ2-3; TRBD1 matches at 8 bases. CDR1 and CDR2 (germline): MRHNA, SNTAGT. The CDR3 length is 14 residues. The ends lost 4 bases at V and 3 bases at J; junction bases unmatched: 3. CDR3: CASSVDRATDTQYF. CDR3 nucleotide sequence: TGTGCCAGCAGTGTGGACAGGGCTACAGATACGCAGTATTTT.

The rearrangement links TRBV11-2 to TRBJ2-2, with D unresolved. V lost 4 bases and J lost 0, with 9 bases in between. This CDR3 is built from 15 residues. The germline V gene encodes CDR1 SGHAT and CDR2 FQNNGV. CDR3 residues: CASSSRRPNTGELFF. The CDR3 bases are TGTGCCAGCAGCTCCCGGAGACCGAACACCGGGGAGCTGTTTTTT. Drawing the rest from reference TRBV11-2 and TRBJ2-2, the complete variable domain is EAGVAQSPRYKIIEKRQSVAFWCNPISGHATLYWYQQILGQGPKLLIQFQNNGVVDDSQLPKDRFSAERLKGVDSTLKIQPAKLEDSAVYLCASSSRRPNTGELFFGEGSRLTVL.

The chain employs TRBV5-1 and TRBJ1-3; no definite D call. The CDR3 spans 14 residues. Germline V CDR1 and CDR2: SGHRS, YFSETQ. V lost 4 bases and J 3 bases, leaving 11 bases between the germline ends. CDR3 nucleotide sequence: TGCGCCAGCAGCCTCAGTTCGTATGGAAACACCATATATTTT. This translates into CASSLSSYGNTIYF.

This clone was recorded a few times. The V and J genes are TRBV5-4 and TRBJ2-3; D gene unclear. Looked up from germline, CDR1 is SGHNT and CDR2 is YYREEE (reference sequence). V lost 1 base to trimming and J lost 4 bases, with 16 bases between them. This CDR3 has 16 residues. CDR3 amino acids: CASSLKVNSMADTQYF. CDR3 nucleotides: TGTGCCAGCAGCTTGAAGGTCAATAGCATGGCAGATACGCAGTATTTT.

This clone was seen once. This chain links TRBV5-1 with TRBJ2-2; tentatively, D is TRBD1 (6 bases). Looked up from germline, CDR1 is SGHRS and CDR2 is YFSETQ. Between the trimmed V and J ends, which lost 3 bases and 7 bases, there was a span of 7 bases. The CDR3 is made up of 12 amino acids. The CDR3 DNA sequence: TGCGCCAGCAGCTCAGGGGACGGGGAGCTGTTTTTT. Amino acids: CASSSGDGELFF.

V and J are TRBV6-5 and TRBJ2-7, with D possibly matching TRBD1 (5 bases). V was pared by 5 bases and J by 2 bases, with 13 bases between. This CDR3 spans 14 amino acids. CDR1 and CDR2 (germline): MNHEY, SVGAGI. This CDR3 reads CASSDQGRPYEQYF. The CDR3 nucleotides read TGTGCCAGCAGTGACCAGGGTAGACCCTACGAGCAGTACTTC.

In its sample, this clone was seen once. The chain is built from TRBV6-5 and TRBJ2-1, with TRBD2 identical over 8 bases. This CDR3 spans 13 amino acids. The V gene's germline CDR1 is MNHEY and CDR2 SVGAGI. V shed 7 bases and J 9 bases; nucleotides not matched to a gene: 8. The CDR3 spells CASKAGDPSEQFF. Written as DNA, the CDR3 is TGTGCCAGCAAAGCGGGGGACCCTAGTGAGCAGTTCTTC.

The gene calls are TRBV2 and TRBJ2-1; TRBD2 agrees at 9 bases. CDR1 is SNHLY and CDR2 is FYNNEI in the germline V gene. The V segment lost 7 bases and the J segment 6 bases; nucleotides outside the gene matches: 10. The CDR3 extends over 15 amino acids. The CDR3 bases are TGTGCCAGCAATGACGCGGGGGGGCCGGGCAATGAGCAGTTCTTC. It specifies CASNDAGGPGNEQFF.

The chain carries TRBV28 and TRBJ2-1; 12 nucleotides match TRBD2. Germline V gives CDR1 MDHEN, CDR2 SYDVKM. This CDR3 has 20 amino acids. The J segment lost 3 bases and the V segment lost 4 bases, leaving 16 bases of the junction unmatched. The CDR3 DNA reads TGTGCCAGCAGTTCCCCAAAAATTACTAGCGGGGGGCGTCTCTACAATGAGCAGTTCTTC. Its protein is CASSSPKITSGGRLYNEQFF.

This clone was recorded once. The chain combines TRBV28 with TRBJ2-5; TRBD1 matches at 8 bases. Germline assignment: CDR1 MDHEN and CDR2 SYDVKM. V dropped 5 bases and J dropped 4; count of bases not matched to a gene: 15. This CDR3 is built from 17 residues. The CDR3 sequence: CASSPPRGRGRGETQYF. CDR3 DNA sequence: TGTGCCAGCAGTCCCCCTCGAGGCAGGGGGCGCGGAGAGACCCAGTACTTC.

The rearrangement joins TRBV5-4 to TRBJ2-3; no definite D call. This CDR3 is built from 12 residues. V shed 3 bases and J shed 6 bases, with 8 bases lying between them. CDR1 is SGHNT and CDR2 is YYREEE in the germline V gene (reference sequence). CDR3 in DNA: TGTGCCAGCAGCTCTACTGATGATACGCAGTATTTT. Encoded protein: CASSSTDDTQYF. Full variable domain (rest looked up from reference TRBV5-4 and TRBJ2-3): ETGVTQSPTHLIKTRGQQVTLRCSSQSGHNTVSWYQQALGQGPQFIFQYYREEENGRGNFPPRFSGLQFPNYSSELNVNALELDDSALYLCASSSTDDTQYFGPGTRLTVL.

To note about this clone: This CDR3 is missing its conserved last phenylalanine or tryptophan, likely due to a read error. The CDR3 region has the DNA TGTGCCAGCGGGCGTGGGGACCCAGGGGATCAGCCCCAGCATGTT. This gives the protein CASGRGDPGDQPQHV. The chain recombines TRBV28 with TRBJ1-5; D perhaps matches TRBD1 (6 bases). Trimming pared 8 bases from V and 5 bases from J, leaving 19 bases between. Germline CDR1 MDHEN, CDR2 SYDVKM. The CDR3 runs to 15 residues.

The rearrangement uses TRBV7-2 and TRBJ1-1; maybe TRBD1 (6 bases). Germline values: CDR1 SGHTA, CDR2 FQGNSA. Trimming removed 7 bases from V and 5 bases from J, with 17 bases in between. The CDR3 is 14 residues long. The CDR3: CASTAGRGQTEAFF. The DNA of the CDR3 is TGTGCCAGCACCGCAGGCAGGGGTCAGACTGAAGCTTTCTTT.

This clone occurred once. Other DNA sequences in the same sample also yield this CDR3. The chain employs TRBV5-6 and TRBJ2-7; 10 bases are shared with TRBD2. Germline CDR1 and CDR2: SGHDT and YYEEEE. J gave up 6 bases and V 2 bases, and 8 bases lay outside the gene matches. The CDR3 is 15 residues long. In DNA, the CDR3 is TGTGCCAGCAGCTTAGGTCTAGCGGGAGACGCCGAGCAGTACTTC. Translation gives CASSLGLAGDAEQYF. Combining the CDR3 with reference TRBV5-6 and TRBJ2-7 gives the whole variable domain DAGVTQSPTHLIKTRGQQVTLRCSPKSGHDTVSWYQQALGQGPQFIFQYYEEEERQRGNFPDRFSGHQFPNYSSELNVNALLLGDSALYLCASSLGLAGDAEQYFGPGTRLTVT.

This clone was seen a few times. The chain couples TRBV6-1 to TRBJ2-1, with 14 bases aligning to TRBD2. The germline gives CDR1 MNHNS, CDR2 SASEGT. Losses at the gene ends were 1 base for V and 7 bases for J; bases not matched to a gene: 0. CDR3 length equals 15 residues. The CDR3, as DNA: TGTGCCAGCAGTGAAGGGACTAGCGGGGGGAATGAGCAGTTCTTC. It specifies CASSEGTSGGNEQFF.